What follows is one TCR beta chain and its context. Its antigen is not identified. The data were obtained in a study of cytomegalovirus exposure and HLA in healthy donors. General study points: A subsequent analysis found that TCR clusters from the first cohort also tended to co-occur in the 120 or so validation repertoires, with 90% to 95% of cluster scores above 0.

The donors were part of the validation cohort, which consisted of 120 subjects and was separate from the first cohort of about 720 subjects. The V and J ends lost 1 base and 0 bases, in that order; junction bases with no gene match: 14. CDR3 length equals 20 residues. The germline CDR1 and CDR2 sequences are LGHNA and YNFKEQ. Sequencing was performed with immunoSEQ multiplex PCR; in TCRdb, only in-frame clones are kept and a portion is missing. The sample holds roughly 200,000 clones; about 81% are singletons and the top ten take around 1.2%. Sequencing input: PBMCs. This TCR was recovered from a woman in her thirties in good health and CMV-seronegative. This sequence joins TRBV4-2 and TRBJ2-5, with TRBD2 matching 10 bases. The CDR3 protein is CASSQGLAGVNPTYQETQYF. CDR3 nucleotides: TGTGCCAGCAGCCAAGGGCTAGCGGGGGTTAACCCGACGTACCAAGAGACCCAGTACTTC.